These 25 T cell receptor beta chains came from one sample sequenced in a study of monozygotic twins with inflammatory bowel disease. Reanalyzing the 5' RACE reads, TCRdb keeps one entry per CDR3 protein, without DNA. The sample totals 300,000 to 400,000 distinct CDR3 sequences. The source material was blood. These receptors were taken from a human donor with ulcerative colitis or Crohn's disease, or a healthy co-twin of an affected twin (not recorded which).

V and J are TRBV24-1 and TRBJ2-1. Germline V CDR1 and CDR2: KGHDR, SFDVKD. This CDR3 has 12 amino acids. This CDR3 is CATSDFLDEQFF.

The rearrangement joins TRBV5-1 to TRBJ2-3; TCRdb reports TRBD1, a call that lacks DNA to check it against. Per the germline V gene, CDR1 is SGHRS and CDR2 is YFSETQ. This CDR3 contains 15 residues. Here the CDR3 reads CASRRDGTSADTQYF.

The CDR3 loop reads CSASAPLRESEAFF. The chain joins TRBV20-1 to TRBJ1-1; TCRdb gives TRBD1 as the D gene, but with no DNA this cannot be confirmed. This CDR3 has 14 residues. Germline assignment: CDR1 DFQATT and CDR2 SNEGSKA (reference sequence).

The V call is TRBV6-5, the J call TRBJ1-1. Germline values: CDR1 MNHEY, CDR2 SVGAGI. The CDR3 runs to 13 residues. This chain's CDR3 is CASSTDSGSGAFF.

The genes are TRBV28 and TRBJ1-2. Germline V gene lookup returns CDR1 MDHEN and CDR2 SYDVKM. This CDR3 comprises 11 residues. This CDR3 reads CASRRAYGYTF.

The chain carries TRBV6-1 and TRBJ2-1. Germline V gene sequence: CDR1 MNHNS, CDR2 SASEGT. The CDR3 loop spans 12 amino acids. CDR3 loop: CASSEADNEQFF.

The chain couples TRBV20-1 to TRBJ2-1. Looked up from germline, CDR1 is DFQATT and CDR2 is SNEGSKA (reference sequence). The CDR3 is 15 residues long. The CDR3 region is CSARVTPSSYNEQFF.

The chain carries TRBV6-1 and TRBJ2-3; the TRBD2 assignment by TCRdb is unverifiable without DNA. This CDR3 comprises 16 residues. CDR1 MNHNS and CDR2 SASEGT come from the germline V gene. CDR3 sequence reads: CASRGGLAAYTDTQYF.

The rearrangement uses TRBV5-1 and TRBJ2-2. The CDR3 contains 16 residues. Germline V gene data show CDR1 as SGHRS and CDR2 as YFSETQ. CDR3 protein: CASSLEGTSNTGELFF.

This chain's CDR3 is CASSAELETQYF. The V gene is TRBV3-1, the J gene TRBJ2-5. Germline V gives CDR1 LGHDT, CDR2 YNNKEL (reference sequence). This CDR3 region has 12 residues.

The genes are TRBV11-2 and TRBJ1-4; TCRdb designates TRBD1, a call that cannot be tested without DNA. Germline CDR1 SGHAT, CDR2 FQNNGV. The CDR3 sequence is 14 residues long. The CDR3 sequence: CASSMTGTNEKLFF.

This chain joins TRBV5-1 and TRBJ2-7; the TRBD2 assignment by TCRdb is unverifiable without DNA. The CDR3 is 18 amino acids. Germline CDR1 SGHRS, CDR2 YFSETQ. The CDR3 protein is CASSQGLAGVSRPREQYF.

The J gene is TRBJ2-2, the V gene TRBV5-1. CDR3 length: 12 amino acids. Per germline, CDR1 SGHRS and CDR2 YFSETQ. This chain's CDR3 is CASSLVVGELFF.

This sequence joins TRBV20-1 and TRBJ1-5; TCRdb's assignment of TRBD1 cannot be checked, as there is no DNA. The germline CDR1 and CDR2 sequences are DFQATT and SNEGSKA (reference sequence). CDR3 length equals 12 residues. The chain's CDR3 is CSARSGNQPQHF.

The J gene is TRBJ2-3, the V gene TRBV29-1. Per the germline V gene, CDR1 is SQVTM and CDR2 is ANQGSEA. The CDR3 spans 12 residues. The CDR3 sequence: CSVALLTDTQYF.

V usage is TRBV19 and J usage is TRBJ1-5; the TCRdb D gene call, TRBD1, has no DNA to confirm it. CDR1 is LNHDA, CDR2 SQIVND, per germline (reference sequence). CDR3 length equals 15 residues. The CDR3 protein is CASSIGYRDNQPQHF.

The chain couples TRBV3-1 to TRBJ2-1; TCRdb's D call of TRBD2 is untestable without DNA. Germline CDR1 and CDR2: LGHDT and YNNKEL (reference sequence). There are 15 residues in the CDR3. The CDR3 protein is CASSQELAGGNEQFF.

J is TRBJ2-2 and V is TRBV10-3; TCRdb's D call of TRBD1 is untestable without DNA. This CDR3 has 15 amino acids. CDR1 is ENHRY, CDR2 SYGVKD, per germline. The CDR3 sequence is CAISARTGRGGELFF.

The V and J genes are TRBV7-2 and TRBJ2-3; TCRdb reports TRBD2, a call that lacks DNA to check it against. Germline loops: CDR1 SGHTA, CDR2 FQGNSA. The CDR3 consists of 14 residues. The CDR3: CASSLKGRTDTQYF.

This chain's CDR3 is CASRGPSGGPFADTQYF. V and J are TRBV28 and TRBJ2-3; absent DNA, TCRdb's TRBD2 call cannot be checked. Germline V gives CDR1 MDHEN, CDR2 SYDVKM. This CDR3 is 17 amino acids long.

This CDR3 is CASSLDYNSPLHF. J is TRBJ1-6 and V is TRBV5-1. CDR1 is SGHRS and CDR2 is YFSETQ in the germline V gene. This CDR3 has 13 amino acids.

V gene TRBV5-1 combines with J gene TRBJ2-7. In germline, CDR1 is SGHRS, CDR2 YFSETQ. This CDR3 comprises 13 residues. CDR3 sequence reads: CASSAVGSYEQYF.

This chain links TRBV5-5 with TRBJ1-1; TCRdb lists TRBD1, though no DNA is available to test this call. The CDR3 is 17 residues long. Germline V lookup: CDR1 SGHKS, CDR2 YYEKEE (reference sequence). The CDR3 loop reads CASSLARASGLNTEAFF. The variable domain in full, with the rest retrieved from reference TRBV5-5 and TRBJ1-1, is DAGVTQSPTHLIKTRGQQVTLRCSPISGHKSVSWYQQVLGQGPQFIFQYYEKEERGRGNFPDRFSARQFPNYSSELNVNALLLGDSALYLCASSLARASGLNTEAFFGQGTRLTVV.

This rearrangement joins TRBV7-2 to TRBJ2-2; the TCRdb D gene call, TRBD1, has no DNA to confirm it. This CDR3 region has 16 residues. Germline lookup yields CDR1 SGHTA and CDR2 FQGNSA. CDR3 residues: CASRRRQGHSPGELFF.

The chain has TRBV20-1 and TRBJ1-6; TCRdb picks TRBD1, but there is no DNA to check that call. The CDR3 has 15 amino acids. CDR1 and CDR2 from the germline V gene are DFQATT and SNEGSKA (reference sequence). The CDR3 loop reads CSAQTPGTKNSPLHF.